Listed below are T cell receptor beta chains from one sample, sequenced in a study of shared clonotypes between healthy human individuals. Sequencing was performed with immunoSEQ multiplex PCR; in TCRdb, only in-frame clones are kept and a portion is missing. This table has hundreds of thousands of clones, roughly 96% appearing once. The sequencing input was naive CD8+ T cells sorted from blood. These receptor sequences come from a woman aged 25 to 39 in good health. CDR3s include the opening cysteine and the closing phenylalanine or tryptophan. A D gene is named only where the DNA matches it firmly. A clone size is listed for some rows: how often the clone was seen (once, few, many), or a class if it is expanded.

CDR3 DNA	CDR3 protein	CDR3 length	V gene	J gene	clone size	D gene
TGCGCCAGCAGGCTTAACTCCTACGAGCAGTACTTC	CASRLNSYEQYF	12	TRBV5-1	TRBJ2-7	NA	NA
TGTGCCAGCGGCAGCGGCTCCTACGAGCAGTACTTC	CASGSGSYEQYF	12	TRBV27	TRBJ2-7	NA	NA
TGTGCCAGCAACTCTCTAGCGGGAGTCTACAATGAGCAGTTCTTC	CASNSLAGVYNEQFF	15	TRBV27	TRBJ2-1	NA	TRBD2
TGTGCCAGCAGCACAGGGACTAGCGGGCCAGCGGGGGAGCAGTACTTC	CASSTGTSGPAGEQYF	16	TRBV5-4	TRBJ2-7	NA	TRBD2
TGTGCCAGCAGTTCAAACTACGAGCAGTACTTC	CASSSNYEQYF	11	TRBV6-6	TRBJ2-7	NA	NA
TGTGCCAGTGGACTAGCGGGAGCCGGGGAGCAGTACTTC	CASGLAGAGEQYF	13	TRBV27	TRBJ2-7	once	TRBD2
TGTGCCAGCAGTTTAAATCGCGGGGGCACAGATACGCAGTATTTT	CASSLNRGGTDTQYF	15	TRBV27	TRBJ2-3	NA	NA
TGTGCCTGGAGTGGTAGCGTTGAGCAGTACTTC	CAWSGSVEQYF	11	TRBV30	TRBJ2-7	few	NA
TGTGCCAGTACCGCCGTCGCGAGCAATGAGCAGTTCTTC	CASTAVASNEQFF	13	TRBV19	TRBJ2-1	NA	NA
TGCGCCAGCAGCCAGGGACTAGCGGGCAGATCCTACGAGCAGTACTTC	CASSQGLAGRSYEQYF	16	TRBV4-1	TRBJ2-7	NA	TRBD2
TGTGCCAGCAGGCCGCTGGGCGGGAGTTGGTACGAGCAGTACTTC	CASRPLGGSWYEQYF	15	TRBV5-5	TRBJ2-7	NA	TRBD2
TGTGCCAGCAGTAGGTACAGGGGTTACGAGCAGTACTTC	CASSRYRGYEQYF	13	TRBV2	TRBJ2-7	NA	TRBD1
TGTGCCAGCAGTAGCTACAGGGGGGCACTCTACAATGAGCAGTTCTTC	CASSSYRGALYNEQFF	16	TRBV28	TRBJ2-1	NA	TRBD1
TGTGCCAGCAGACAGGGAAGGACTGAAGCTTTCTTT	CASRQGRTEAFF	12	TRBV6-5	TRBJ1-1	NA	NA
TGTGCCAGCAGCCAGGGAAACTACGAGCAGTACTTC	CASSQGNYEQYF	12	TRBV11-2	TRBJ2-7	NA	NA
TGTGCCAGCAGCTTGGCCGATCGCGGTCCCTATGGCTACACCTTC	CASSLADRGPYGYTF	15	TRBV5-8	TRBJ1-2	NA	NA
TGCAGCGCCGAGACAGGGGGCGGGGTGTACACTGAAGCTTTCTTT	CSAETGGGVYTEAFF	15	TRBV29-1	TRBJ1-1	NA	TRBD1
TGTGCCAGCAGCTTAAGAGGCGGGACAGAGATCACAGATACGCAGTATTTT	CASSLRGGTEITDTQYF	17	TRBV7-3	TRBJ2-3	NA	NA
TGTGCCATCAGTGAGTCTACGGGAGCGGGGGCCGGGGAGCTGTTTTTT	CAISESTGAGAGELFF	16	TRBV10-3	TRBJ2-2	once	TRBD2
TGTGCCAGCAGCCCCTGGGGGAATCGGCAAAACATTCAGTACTTC	CASSPWGNRQNIQYF	15	TRBV5-4	TRBJ2-4	NA	NA